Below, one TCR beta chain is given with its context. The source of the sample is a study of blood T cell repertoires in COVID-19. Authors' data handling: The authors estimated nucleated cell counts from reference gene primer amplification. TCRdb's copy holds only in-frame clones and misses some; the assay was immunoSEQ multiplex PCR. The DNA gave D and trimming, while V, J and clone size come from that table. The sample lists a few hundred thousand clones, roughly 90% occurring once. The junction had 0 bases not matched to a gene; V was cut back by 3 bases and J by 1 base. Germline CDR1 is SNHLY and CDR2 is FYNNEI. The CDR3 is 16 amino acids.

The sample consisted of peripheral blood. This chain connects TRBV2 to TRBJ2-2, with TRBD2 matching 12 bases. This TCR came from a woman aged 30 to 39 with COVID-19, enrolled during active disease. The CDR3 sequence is CASSETSGGNTGELFF. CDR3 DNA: TGTGCCAGCAGTGAGACTAGCGGGGGGAACACCGGGGAGCTGTTTTTT.